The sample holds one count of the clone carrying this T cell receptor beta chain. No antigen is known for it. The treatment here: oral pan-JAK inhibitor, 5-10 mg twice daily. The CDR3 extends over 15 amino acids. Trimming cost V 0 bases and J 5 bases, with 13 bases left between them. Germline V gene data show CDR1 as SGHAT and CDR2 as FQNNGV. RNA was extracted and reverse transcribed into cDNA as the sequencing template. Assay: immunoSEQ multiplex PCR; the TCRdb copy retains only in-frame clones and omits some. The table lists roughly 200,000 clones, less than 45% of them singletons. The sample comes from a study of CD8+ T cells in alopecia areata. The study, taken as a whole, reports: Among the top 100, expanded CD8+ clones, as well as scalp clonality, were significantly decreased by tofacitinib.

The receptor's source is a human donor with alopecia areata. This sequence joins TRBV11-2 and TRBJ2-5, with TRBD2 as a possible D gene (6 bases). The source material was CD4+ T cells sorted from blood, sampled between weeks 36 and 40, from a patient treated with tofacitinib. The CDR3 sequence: CASSLDRASVETQYF. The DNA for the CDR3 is TGTGCCAGCAGCTTAGACCGGGCTAGCGTTGAGACCCAGTACTTC.